Below, one T cell receptor (beta chain) is given with its context. Its antigen is unidentified. This CDR3 contains 16 residues. Per germline, CDR1 KGHSH and CDR2 LQKENI. Trimming shortened V by 0 bases and J by 2 bases, and 14 bases separated the two germline ends. The repertoire was sequenced with immunoSEQ multiplex PCR; TCRdb's copy has only in-frame clones and lacks some. The sample contains about 79,000 clones, 85% to 90% of which appear only once. These data come from a study of OX40 agonist ivuxolimab in advanced cancers. Overall study context: Intravenous ivuxolimab was administered to patients every 2 weeks at 0.01 to 10 mg/kg. Three patients had partial responses: one hepatocellular carcinoma, two cutaneous melanoma. Findings of the study overall: Clonal expansion by week 6 occurred in CD4+ and CD8+ blood T cells (at 0.1 to 3.0 mg/kg).

Sequencing used CD4+ or CD8+ T cells sorted from blood, obtained in a trial of the OX40 agonist ivuxolimab. The sequence came from an adult with an advanced solid tumor such as melanoma, head and neck, liver or kidney cancer. The rearrangement joins TRBV18 to TRBJ2-7; TRBD1 might be the D (6 bases). The chain's CDR3 is CASSPPLTQGPYEQYF. The CDR3 DNA reads as TGTGCCAGCTCACCACCGTTAACACAGGGACCCTACGAGCAGTACTTC.